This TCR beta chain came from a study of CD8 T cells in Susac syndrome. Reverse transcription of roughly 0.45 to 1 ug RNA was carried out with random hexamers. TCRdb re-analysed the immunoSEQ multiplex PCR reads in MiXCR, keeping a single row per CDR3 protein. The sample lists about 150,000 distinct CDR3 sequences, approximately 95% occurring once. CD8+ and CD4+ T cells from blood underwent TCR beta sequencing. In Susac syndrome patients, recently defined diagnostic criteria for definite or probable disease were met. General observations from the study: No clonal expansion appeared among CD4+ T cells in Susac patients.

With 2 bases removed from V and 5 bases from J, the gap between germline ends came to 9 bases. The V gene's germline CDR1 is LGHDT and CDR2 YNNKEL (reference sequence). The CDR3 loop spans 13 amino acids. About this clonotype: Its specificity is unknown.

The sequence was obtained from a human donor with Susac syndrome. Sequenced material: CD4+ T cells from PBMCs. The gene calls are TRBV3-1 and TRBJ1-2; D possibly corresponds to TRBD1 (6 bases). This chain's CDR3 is CASSQQGPYGYTF. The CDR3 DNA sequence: TGTGCCAGCAGCCAACAGGGGCCATATGGCTACACCTTC. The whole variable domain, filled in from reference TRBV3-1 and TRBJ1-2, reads DTAVSQTPKYLVTQMGNDKSIKCEQNLGHDTMYWYKQDSKKFLKIMFSYNNKELIINETVPNRFSPKSPDKAHLNLHINSLELGDSAVYFCASSQQGPYGYTFGSGTRLTVV.